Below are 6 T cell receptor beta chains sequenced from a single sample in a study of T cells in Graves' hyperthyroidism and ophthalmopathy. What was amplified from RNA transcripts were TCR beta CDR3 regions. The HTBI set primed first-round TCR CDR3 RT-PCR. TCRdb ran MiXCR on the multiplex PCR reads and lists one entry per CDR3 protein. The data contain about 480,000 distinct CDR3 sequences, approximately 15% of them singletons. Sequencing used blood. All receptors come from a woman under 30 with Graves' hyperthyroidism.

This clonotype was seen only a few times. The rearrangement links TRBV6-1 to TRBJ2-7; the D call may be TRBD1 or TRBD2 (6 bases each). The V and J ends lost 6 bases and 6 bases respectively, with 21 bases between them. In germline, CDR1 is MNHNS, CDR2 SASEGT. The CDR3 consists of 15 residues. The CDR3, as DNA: TGTGCCAGCAGCTCCCGGGGGCCCCTCCTTATCGAGCAGTACGTC. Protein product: CASSSRGPLLIEQYV.

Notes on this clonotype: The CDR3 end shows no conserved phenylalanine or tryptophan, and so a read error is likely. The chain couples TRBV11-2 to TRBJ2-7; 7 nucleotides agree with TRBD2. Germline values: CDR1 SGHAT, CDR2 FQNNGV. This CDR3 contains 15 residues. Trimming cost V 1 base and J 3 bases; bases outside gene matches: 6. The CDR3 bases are TGTGCCAGCAGCTTAGGAGGGAGGGGCGTCTACGAGCAGTACTCC. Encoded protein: CASSLGGRGVYEQYS.

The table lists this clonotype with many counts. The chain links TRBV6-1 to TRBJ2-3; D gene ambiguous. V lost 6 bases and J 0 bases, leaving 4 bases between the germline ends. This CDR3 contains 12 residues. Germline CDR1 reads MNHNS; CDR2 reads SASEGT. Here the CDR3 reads CASRGSTDTQYF. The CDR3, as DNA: TGTGCCAGCAGGGGAAGCACAGATACGCAGTATTTT.

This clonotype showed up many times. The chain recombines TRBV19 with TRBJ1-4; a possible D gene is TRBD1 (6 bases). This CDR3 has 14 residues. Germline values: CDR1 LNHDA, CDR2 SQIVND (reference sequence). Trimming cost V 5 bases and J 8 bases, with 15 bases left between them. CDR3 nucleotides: TGTGCCAGTAGTCTCGGGACAAGGGACGAAAAACTGTTTTTT. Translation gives CASSLGTRDEKLFF.

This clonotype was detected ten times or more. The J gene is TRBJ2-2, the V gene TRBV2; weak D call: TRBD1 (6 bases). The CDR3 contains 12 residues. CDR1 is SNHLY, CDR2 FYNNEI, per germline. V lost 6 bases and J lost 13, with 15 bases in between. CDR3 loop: CASRGQLLGLFF. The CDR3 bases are TGTGCCAGCAGAGGACAGCTACTTGGGCTGTTTTTT.

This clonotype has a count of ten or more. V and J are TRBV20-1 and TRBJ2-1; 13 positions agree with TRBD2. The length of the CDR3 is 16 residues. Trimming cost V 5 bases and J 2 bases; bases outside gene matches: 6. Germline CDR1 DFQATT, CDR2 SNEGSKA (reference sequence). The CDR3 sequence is CSAWTSGSATYNEQFF. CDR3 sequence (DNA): TGCAGTGCTTGGACTAGCGGGAGTGCTACCTACAATGAGCAGTTCTTC.